The next 7 T cell receptor beta chains were all read from a single sample in a study of human T cells and chemical hapten exposure (dated by TCRdb to the early 2020s). To prepare the library, RACE was applied. Sequencing was carried out with a NextSeq 500. Clones were called with MiXCR by TCRdb after fastp trimmed the public reads at Q25, and only in-frame beta chains were retained. One record per CDR3 amino acid sequence lists the most common genes and DNA. Present in this sample are 250,000 or so distinct CDR3 sequences, approximately 7.5% of which were seen just once. The top ten clones comprise around 1.2% of the sample. According to the study, the label for this sample's time point signals: pre-sensitization, week 0. The treatment or condition label on this specimen signifies: therapeutic diphenylcyclopropenone sensitization with weekly scalp DPC. Sequencing used whole blood, obtained in connection with sensitization to the hapten diphenylcyclopropenone (DPC). These receptors all come from a man aged 18 to 29 with alopecia areata. Some clones in this sample may be carry-over from other donors' samples.

This rearrangement joins TRBV12-3 or TRBV12-4 to TRBJ2-5; possible D gene TRBD2, 5 bases. V lost 1 base to trimming and J lost 4 bases, with 13 bases between them. The CDR3 extends over 15 amino acids. Here the CDR3 DNA reads TGTGCCAGCAGTTTAGGTGTCGGGGTCCGAGAGACCCAGTACTTC. The encoded protein is CASSLGVGVRETQYF.

This clonotype showed up many times. The chain joins TRBV6-2 or TRBV6-3 to TRBJ1-5; D is uncertain. V lost 7 bases and J lost 4, with 11 bases in between. The CDR3 covers 13 residues. The germline CDR1 and CDR2 sequences are MNHEY and SVGEGT. CDR3 DNA: TGTGCCAGCACCCTTGACTGGAATCAGCCCCAGCATTTT. Its translation is CASTLDWNQPQHF.

There are a few counts of this clonotype. This sequence joins TRBV18 and TRBJ2-1; D call uncertain. Trimming shortened V by 6 bases and J by 4 bases, and 13 bases separated the two germline ends. CDR1 is KGHSH, CDR2 LQKENI, per germline. This CDR3 has 14 amino acids. The DNA of the CDR3 is TGTGCCAGCTCCTCATTGCTGGGGTACAATGAGCAGTTCTTC. It is translated as CASSSLLGYNEQFF.

The chain combines TRBV29-1 with TRBJ2-7; D unresolved. Germline assignment: CDR1 SQVTM and CDR2 ANQGSEA. Trimming removed 7 bases at V and 4 bases at J, with 11 bases between. This CDR3 has 11 amino acids. CDR3 bases: TGCAGCGCCAAGAGGAGATACGAGCAGTACGTC. Translating gives CSAKRRYEQYV.

This clonotype was counted a few times. The rearrangement uses TRBV5-1 and TRBJ1-1, with 8 bases fitting TRBD1. From germline, CDR1 is SGHRS and CDR2 YFSETQ. The CDR3 contains 16 residues. With V trimmed by 0 bases and J by 2 bases, 6 bases remained unmatched. As DNA, the CDR3 is TGCGCCAGCAGCTTGGTGACAGGGGCTACCAACACTGAAGCTTTCTTT. It is translated as CASSLVTGATNTEAFF.

This clonotype has more than one count but fewer than ten. The gene calls are TRBV4-3 and TRBJ2-3, with no clear D. V was cut by 1 base and J by 6 bases, with 8 bases left in between. Germline V gives CDR1 LGHNA, CDR2 YSLEER. The CDR3 is made up of 13 amino acids. CDR3 in amino acids: CASSQARLDTQYF. CDR3 DNA: TGCGCCAGCAGCCAAGCGAGACTGGATACGCAGTATTTT.

The V gene is TRBV10-3, the J gene TRBJ2-5; tentative D call: TRBD1 (5 bases). This CDR3 spans 13 amino acids. The V and J ends lost 3 bases and 4 bases respectively, with 9 bases between them. Looked up from germline, CDR1 is ENHRY and CDR2 is SYGVKD. CDR3 nucleotide sequence: TGTGCCATCAGTGATAGTGACAGAGAGACCCAGTACTTC. The encoded protein is CAISDSDRETQYF.